The clone carrying this TCR beta chain occurred a few times. The antigen remains unidentified. TCRdb re-analysed the 5' RACE reads in MiXCR, keeping a single row per CDR3 protein. The table records roughly 190,000 distinct CDR3 sequences, 15% to 20% of them present only once. J gave up 6 bases and V 6 bases, and 18 bases lay outside the gene matches. Germline V gene data show CDR1 as DFQATT and CDR2 as SNEGSKA (reference sequence). This CDR3 is 16 amino acids long. Only healthy Caucasians were enrolled as donors. This specimen comes from a study of identical twins. Study results and caveats: Abundant beta clonotypes from cord blood had fewer insertions, unlike memory repertoires, which showed none.

A further study also used this sample, focusing on T cells expressing NK-cell markers. That source reports: Each TCR beta repertoire originated in sorted T cells that were CD3+CD56+NKG2C+, CD3+CD56+NKG2C- or CD3+CD56-NKG2C+. Dominant NKG2C+ clonotypes were found to form about 1.0-7.5% of CD8+ T cells in over five donors.

This TCR was sampled from a woman aged 18-29 years in good health. Input material: CD8+ T cells sorted from blood. V usage is TRBV20-1 and J usage is TRBJ2-7; 9 nucleotides align to TRBD1. In DNA, the CDR3 is TGCAGTGCCCAAGACGCGACAGGGGGTGTCCGCCGCGAGCAGTACTTC. It yields the protein CSAQDATGGVRREQYF.